The 18 T cell receptor beta chains below were found in one sample sequenced in a study of monozygotic twins with inflammatory bowel disease. From the 5' RACE reads, TCRdb lists one entry per CDR3 protein and no DNA. The sample totals 300,000 to 450,000 distinct CDR3 sequences; its top ten clones hold just over 2.5%. Material for sequencing was blood. Source of these receptors: a human donor with ulcerative colitis or Crohn's disease, or a healthy co-twin of an affected twin (not recorded which).

The gene calls are TRBV6-2 or TRBV6-3 and TRBJ2-7. Germline V lookup: CDR1 MNHEY, CDR2 SVGEGT. CDR3 size: 13 residues. The CDR3 is CASSYGFAYEQYF.

The V call is TRBV5-1, the J call TRBJ2-7; TCRdb returns TRBD1, unconfirmable since there is no DNA. This CDR3 spans 16 amino acids. CDR1 SGHRS and CDR2 YFSETQ come from the germline V gene. CDR3 amino acids: CASSLGATGGAYEQYF.

The rearrangement links TRBV12-3 or TRBV12-4 to TRBJ1-4; TCRdb's D gene call, TRBD1, goes unchecked for lack of DNA. CDR3 length: 15 residues. The CDR3 sequence is CASSWTGGSGEKLFF.

This chain links TRBV12-3 or TRBV12-4 with TRBJ2-2; the TRBD2 assignment by TCRdb is unverifiable without DNA. This CDR3 contains 16 residues. The CDR3 reads CASRTPGLAGVRELFF.

The chain carries TRBV28 and TRBJ2-2; TCRdb outputs TRBD1, but without DNA this stays unchecked. CDR3 length: 15 residues. The V gene's germline CDR1 is MDHEN and CDR2 SYDVKM. CDR3 protein: CASSLGGLNTGELFF.

The CDR3 spells CASSLVWGGTDTQYF. The rearrangement links TRBV7-2 to TRBJ2-3; TCRdb picks TRBD1, but there is no DNA to check that call. The CDR3 sequence is 15 residues long. Per the germline V gene, CDR1 is SGHTA and CDR2 is FQGNSA. Based on the CDR3 plus reference TRBV7-2 and TRBJ2-3, the full variable domain is GAGVSQSPSNKVTEKGKDVELRCDPISGHTALYWYRQSLGQGLEFLIYFQGNSAPDKSGLPSDRFSAERTGGSVSTLTIQRTQQEDSAVYLCASSLVWGGTDTQYFGPGTRLTVL.

The rearrangement links TRBV28 to TRBJ2-7; TCRdb's D call of TRBD1 is untestable without DNA. Germline V gene sequence: CDR1 MDHEN, CDR2 SYDVKM. The CDR3 length is 14 residues. CDR3 amino acids: CASSFAGGSYEQYF.

The chain couples TRBV18 to TRBJ2-1; TCRdb designates TRBD1, a call that cannot be tested without DNA. Per the germline V gene, CDR1 is KGHSH and CDR2 is LQKENI. The length of the CDR3 is 14 residues. The CDR3 spells CASSPRPLGQEQFF.

This rearrangement joins TRBV5-4 to TRBJ2-7; TCRdb designates TRBD1, a call that cannot be tested without DNA. Germline CDR1 and CDR2: SGHNT and YYREEE (reference sequence). This CDR3 spans 15 amino acids. Here the CDR3 reads CASSTAQGVVYEQYF.

J is TRBJ2-3 and V is TRBV6-2 or TRBV6-3; TCRdb gives TRBD1 as the D gene, but with no DNA this cannot be confirmed. The CDR3 consists of 16 residues. CDR1 and CDR2 from the germline V gene are MNHEY and SVGEGT. The CDR3 loop is CAGSYPAGTGLDTQYF.

The V call is TRBV7-9, the J call TRBJ1-2; lacking DNA, the TRBD1 call made by TCRdb goes unchecked. The CDR3 runs 14 residues. Germline V lookup: CDR1 SEHNR, CDR2 FQNEAQ (reference sequence). CDR3: CASIPAGPNYGYTF.

The chain uses TRBV4-1 and TRBJ2-7; with no DNA, the TCRdb D assignment of TRBD1 cannot be verified. Germline V gene lookup returns CDR1 MGHRA and CDR2 YSYEKL. This CDR3 has 15 amino acids. CDR3 loop: CASSQDRTGINEQYF.

The rearrangement joins TRBV20-1 to TRBJ1-5; the D call from TCRdb, TRBD1, cannot be confirmed without DNA. Germline CDR1 DFQATT, CDR2 SNEGSKA (reference sequence). There are 12 residues in the CDR3. CDR3 in amino acids: CSAGGGNQPQHF.

J is TRBJ2-5 and V is TRBV11-3; TCRdb returns TRBD1, unconfirmable since there is no DNA. The CDR3 is made up of 14 amino acids. CDR1 and CDR2 from the germline V gene are SGHNT and YENEEA. The CDR3 here is CASSAGSLRETQYF.

This chain uses TRBV3-1 with TRBJ1-5. Per the germline V gene, CDR1 is LGHDT and CDR2 is YNNKEL (reference sequence). The CDR3 extends over 12 amino acids. CDR3 residues: CASSQGVQPQHF.

V is TRBV7-2 and J is TRBJ2-5; as DNA is missing, the TRBD1 call by TCRdb cannot be tested. CDR1 SGHTA and CDR2 FQGNSA come from the germline V gene. The CDR3 consists of 14 residues. The CDR3: CASRAGTGEETQYF. The variable domain in full, with the rest retrieved from reference TRBV7-2 and TRBJ2-5, is GAGVSQSPSNKVTEKGKDVELRCDPISGHTALYWYRQSLGQGLEFLIYFQGNSAPDKSGLPSDRFSAERTGGSVSTLTIQRTQQEDSAVYLCASRAGTGEETQYFGPGTRLLVL.

V usage is TRBV5-1 and J usage is TRBJ2-7; the TCRdb call, TRBD1, lacks DNA for checking. Germline assignment: CDR1 SGHRS and CDR2 YFSETQ. This CDR3 comprises 14 residues. The CDR3: CASSSGTGGLEQYF.

The chain has TRBV28 and TRBJ2-3; TCRdb gives TRBD1 as the D gene, but with no DNA this cannot be confirmed. This CDR3 has 14 residues. Germline lookup yields CDR1 MDHEN and CDR2 SYDVKM. The CDR3 spells CASRLGPNTDTQYF.